What follows are 21 T cell receptor beta chains derived from one specimen sequenced in a study of blood T cell repertoires in COVID-19. Method: immunoSEQ multiplex PCR; TCRdb's copy keeps in-frame clones and lacks some. In the table there are hundreds of thousands of clones, over 80% of which are singletons. The specimen was PBMCs or T cells enriched from blood (not recorded which). These receptors were taken from a woman between 18 and 29 years old who had recovered from COVID-19.

This rearrangement joins TRBV6-6 to TRBJ2-1; possible D gene TRBD1, 6 bases. The V end was cut by 8 bases, the J end by 6 bases, with 11 bases between. The CDR3 loop spans 12 amino acids. CDR1 is MNHNY and CDR2 is SVGAGI in the germline V gene (reference sequence). The CDR3 DNA is TGTGCCAGCGGGGGCTCTGGCAATGAGCAGTTCTTC. Its protein is CASGGSGNEQFF.

The chain uses TRBV11-2 and TRBJ2-1; 7 nucleotides agree with TRBD2. CDR3 size: 18 residues. Germline V CDR1 and CDR2: SGHAT, FQNNGV. The junction had 11 bases not matched to a gene; V was cut back by 2 bases and J by 1 base. The CDR3 nucleotides are TGTGCCAGCAGCTTATCCAGACCGGGACTAACGTCCTACAATGAGCAGTTCTTC. This gives the protein CASSLSRPGLTSYNEQFF.

This clone showed up just once. The CDR3 protein is CASSELVFGNSPLHF. For the CDR3, the DNA is TGTGCCAGCAGTGAATTGGTTTTCGGGAATTCACCCCTCCACTTT. The V call is TRBV2, the J call TRBJ1-6; D unresolved. V gave up 2 bases and J gave up 7 bases, with 12 bases separating them. Per the germline V gene, CDR1 is SNHLY and CDR2 is FYNNEI. The CDR3 is made up of 15 amino acids.

This sequence joins TRBV7-3 and TRBJ2-2; 10 positions match TRBD1. The CDR3 runs 16 residues. CDR1 and CDR2 from the germline V gene are SGHTA and FQGTGA. The V gene end was trimmed by 2 bases and the J gene end by 4 bases; junction bases not matched to a gene: 4. CDR3 sequence (DNA): TGTGCCAGCAGCTTATTAGGGACAGGGGCCACCGGGGAGCTGTTTTTT. Translating it yields CASSLLGTGATGELFF.

The rearrangement links TRBV7-2 to TRBJ1-6, with 7 bases lining up with TRBD1. This CDR3 is built from 14 residues. The junction had 6 bases not matched to a gene; V was cut back by 5 bases and J by 8 bases. Germline V gene sequence: CDR1 SGHTA, CDR2 FQGNSA. DNA of the CDR3: TGTGCCAGCAGCCCGACAGGGTCGTATTCACCCCTCCACTTT. This gives the protein CASSPTGSYSPLHF.

This chain connects TRBV19 to TRBJ1-1; D is undetermined. Trimming stripped 5 bases from V and 0 bases from J, with 7 bases between. Germline V lookup: CDR1 LNHDA, CDR2 SQIVND (reference sequence). The CDR3 is 13 amino acids. The CDR3 loop reads CASSEHMNTEAFF. CDR3 DNA: TGTGCCAGTAGTGAACATATGAACACTGAAGCTTTCTTT. The full variable domain, in which reference TRBV19 and TRBJ1-1 provide the parts outside the CDR3, is DGGITQSPKYLFRKEGQNVTLSCEQNLNHDAMYWYRQDPGQGLRLIYYSQIVNDFQKGDIAEGYSVSREKKESFPLTVTSAQKNPTAFYLCASSEHMNTEAFFGQGTRLTVV.

This sequence joins TRBV7-9 and TRBJ2-7; TRBD2 is a possible D gene (5 bases). With 0 bases removed from V and 6 bases from J, the gap between germline ends came to 9 bases. Germline V lookup: CDR1 SEHNR, CDR2 FQNEAQ (reference sequence). This CDR3 comprises 13 residues. This CDR3 is CASSLAGSFEQYF. The CDR3 nucleotides are TGTGCCAGCAGCTTAGCAGGGAGTTTCGAGCAGTACTTC.

The chain joins TRBV5-1 to TRBJ2-7; the match to TRBD2 covers 10 bases. The CDR3 has 15 residues. J lost 4 bases, V lost 3 bases, and 7 bases had no gene match. The germline V gene encodes CDR1 SGHRS and CDR2 YFSETQ. The CDR3 protein is CASSSSGGAWYEQYF. DNA for the CDR3: TGCGCCAGCAGCTCGAGCGGGGGGGCTTGGTACGAGCAGTACTTC.

V and J are TRBV7-8 and TRBJ2-1, with 7 positions matching TRBD2. The germline CDR1 and CDR2 sequences are SGHVS and FQNEAQ. V was clipped by 0 bases and J by 3 bases; unmatched bases: 8. The CDR3 runs to 17 residues. The CDR3 nucleotides read TGTGCCAGCAGCTTAGCTTACGGGCGGGGGTTCTACAATGAGCAGTTCTTC. As protein: CASSLAYGRGFYNEQFF.

The chain joins TRBV6-6 to TRBJ2-1; TRBD2 matches at 7 bases. The CDR3 extends over 16 amino acids. Germline-derived CDR1 and CDR2 are MNHNY and SVGAGI (reference sequence). V lost 2 bases, J lost 5 bases, and 9 bases stayed unmatched. The DNA for the CDR3 is TGTGCCAGCAGTTACCTGACTACCGGGAGGCACAATGAGCAGTTCTTC. Translated, it gives CASSYLTTGRHNEQFF.

This sequence joins TRBV10-3 and TRBJ1-5; no definite D call. Germline lookup yields CDR1 ENHRY and CDR2 SYGVKD. Trimming pared 0 bases from V and 2 bases from J, leaving 17 bases between. The CDR3 covers 18 residues. CDR3 in amino acids: CAISESRSSVLGNQPQHF. The CDR3, as DNA: TGTGCCATCAGTGAGTCGAGGAGCAGCGTCCTTGGCAATCAGCCCCAGCATTTT.

This rearrangement joins TRBV30 to TRBJ1-4; D ambiguous. This CDR3 is built from 13 residues. Trimming took off 3 bases at V and 6 bases at J, with 11 bases between the two ends. Germline V lookup: CDR1 GTSNPN, CDR2 SVGIG (reference sequence). The chain's CDR3 is CAWSPFRDEKLFF. In nucleotides, the CDR3 is TGTGCCTGGAGCCCCTTTAGAGATGAAAAACTGTTTTTT.

This CDR3 reads CASSFQGSSYEQYF. For the CDR3, the DNA is TGCGCCAGCAGCTTTCAGGGATCTTCCTACGAGCAGTACTTC. The genes are TRBV5-1 and TRBJ2-7; TRBD1 is a possible D gene (5 bases). The V end was cut by 2 bases, the J end by 1 base, with 10 bases between. Germline CDR1 reads SGHRS; CDR2 reads YFSETQ. There are 14 residues in the CDR3.

The chain has TRBV11-2 and TRBJ2-2; 12 nucleotides match TRBD2. Germline CDR1 SGHAT, CDR2 FQNNGV. This CDR3 comprises 20 residues. The V segment lost 0 bases and the J segment 4 bases; nucleotides outside the gene matches: 12. CDR3 in amino acids: CASSLDLRLAGGLSTGELFF. DNA of the CDR3: TGTGCCAGCAGCTTAGATTTACGGCTAGCGGGAGGGCTTAGCACCGGGGAGCTGTTTTTT.

The chain employs TRBV29-1 and TRBJ1-2, with 9 positions matching TRBD1. The V gene's germline CDR1 is SQVTM and CDR2 ANQGSEA. This CDR3 comprises 13 residues. V trimming: 7 bases; J trimming: 1 base; junction bases outside the gene matches: 4. CDR3 sequence reads: CSARTGDNYGYTF. CDR3 DNA sequence: TGCAGCGCCAGGACAGGGGATAACTATGGCTACACCTTC. Full variable domain (remainder filled in from reference TRBV29-1 and TRBJ1-2): SAVISQKPSRDICQRGTSLTIQCQVDSQVTMMFWYRQQPGQSLTLIATANQGSEATYESGFVIDKFPISRPNLTFSTLTVSNMSPEDSSIYLCSARTGDNYGYTFGSGTRLTVV.

The J gene is TRBJ2-2, the V gene TRBV4-3, with D uncertain. The CDR3 runs to 14 residues. The V gene lost 0 bases and the J gene lost 1 base, with 3 bases spanning the gap. Germline-derived CDR1 and CDR2 are LGHNA and YSLEER. CDR3 nucleotide sequence: TGCGCCAGCAGCCAAGAGCGGAACACCGGGGAGCTGTTTTTT. This codes for CASSQERNTGELFF.

The chain has TRBV5-6 and TRBJ1-5; 10 bases align to TRBD1. Germline assignment: CDR1 SGHDT and CDR2 YYEEEE. The junction had 5 bases not matched to a gene; V was cut back by 2 bases and J by 3 bases. The CDR3 is 16 amino acids. The CDR3 loop reads CASSLGTGAINQPQHF. CDR3 DNA: TGTGCCAGCAGCTTAGGGACAGGGGCGATCAATCAGCCCCAGCATTTT. The whole variable domain, filled in from reference TRBV5-6 and TRBJ1-5, reads DAGVTQSPTHLIKTRGQQVTLRCSPKSGHDTVSWYQQALGQGPQFIFQYYEEEERQRGNFPDRFSGHQFPNYSSELNVNALLLGDSALYLCASSLGTGAINQPQHFGDGTRLSIL.

The V call is TRBV24-1, the J call TRBJ1-5, with D possibly TRBD1 on 6 matching bases. CDR1 is KGHDR and CDR2 is SFDVKD in the germline V gene. The CDR3 loop spans 15 amino acids. The V end was cut by 7 bases, the J end by 6 bases, with 18 bases between. The DNA for the CDR3 is TGTGCCACCAGCCCAGGGGTGGAAGGGAGTCAGCCCCAGCATTTT. Encoded protein: CATSPGVEGSQPQHF.

The V and J genes are TRBV10-3 and TRBJ1-5, with D maybe TRBD1 (6 bases). Germline V gene data show CDR1 as ENHRY and CDR2 as SYGVKD. The CDR3 length is 16 residues. Trimming cost V 11 bases and J 0 bases, with 20 bases left between them. The CDR3, as DNA: TGTGCCCCCAAGGGGCAGGGGATTTATAGCAATCAGCCCCAGCATTTT. This sequence encodes CAPKGQGIYSNQPQHF.

V is TRBV5-5 and J is TRBJ2-3, with D unresolved. Germline-derived CDR1 and CDR2 are SGHKS and YYEKEE (reference sequence). The CDR3 totals 13 residues. Trimming shortened V by 3 bases and J by 2 bases, and 7 bases separated the two germline ends. The CDR3 coding sequence is TGTGCCAGCAGCTCTACTCCCACAGATACGCAGTATTTT. Its protein is CASSSTPTDTQYF.

J is TRBJ1-5 and V is TRBV7-2; a weak D match, TRBD1 (5 bases). Germline CDR1 and CDR2: SGHTA and FQGNSA. Deletions cut 5 bases from V and 5 bases from J, with 13 bases between. The CDR3 is 14 residues long. Here the CDR3 reads CASSVAGRYQPQHF. In DNA form, the CDR3 reads TGTGCCAGCAGCGTGGCGGGGCGTTATCAGCCCCAGCATTTT.